Listed below are T cell receptor beta chains from one sample, sequenced in a study of cytomegalovirus exposure and HLA in healthy donors. Repertoires were generated with immunoSEQ multiplex PCR, while TCRdb's copy carries only in-frame clones and drops some. The repertoire includes under 150,000 clones, approximately 80% of them detected once, and 0.95% to 1.5% sits in the top ten. The sample consisted of PBMCs. Source of these receptors: a girl aged 2 to 10 in good health and CMV-seronegative. The CDR3 runs from the conserved cysteine through the conserved F or W. D genes are given only for firm matches. Clone size, where shown, is once, few, many, or a class for clones that have expanded.

j_call clone_size cdr3_length d_call v_call cdr3_nt cdr3_aa
TRBJ2-7 - 14 TRBD1 TRBV29-1 TGCAGCGTTGCGGGGCCAGGGGGCTCCTACGAGCAGTACTTC CSVAGPGGSYEQYF
TRBJ2-3 - 15 TRBD2 TRBV7-2 TGTGCCAGCAGTACCGGGGGGGCCGTAGCAGATACGCAGTATTTT CASSTGGAVADTQYF
TRBJ1-2 - 11 - TRBV29-1 TGCAGCGTTGACAGGAACTATGGCTACACCTTC CSVDRNYGYTF
TRBJ1-5 few 14 - TRBV4-2 TGTGCCAGCAGCCAAGATATCGGGAATCAGCCCCAGCATTTT CASSQDIGNQPQHF
TRBJ1-1 - 15 TRBD1 TRBV29-1 TGCAGCGTGGGACAGCCCGGGACAGGGAACACTGAAGCTTTCTTT CSVGQPGTGNTEAFF
TRBJ2-1 - 16 - TRBV6-1 TGTGCCAGCAGTGATATTACAGGGTTGGACTACAATGAGCAGTTCTTC CASSDITGLDYNEQFF
TRBJ2-7 - 14 TRBD1 TRBV29-1 TGCAGCGTTGTTGTTGGGACAGGGTCAGGCGAGCAGTACTTC CSVVVGTGSGEQYF
TRBJ2-7 - 16 TRBD2 TRBV5-4 TGTGCCAGCAGCTTGGGACTAGCGGGATCCTCCTACGAGCAGTACTTC CASSLGLAGSSYEQYF
TRBJ2-7 - 12 TRBD1 TRBV6-4 TGTGCCAGTGGACAGGGATTCAACGAGCAGTACTTC CASGQGFNEQYF
TRBJ2-7 - 15 TRBD1 TRBV2 TGTGCCAGCAGTGAGGACAGGGGGCTTCTCCACGAGCAGTACTTC CASSEDRGLLHEQYF
TRBJ2-1 once 17 TRBD2 TRBV7-2 TGTGCCAGCAGCTTAGTCGTGGGTAGCGGGGGTTACAATGAGCAGTTCTTC CASSLVVGSGGYNEQFF
TRBJ2-1 - 16 TRBD2 TRBV5-1 TGCGCCAGCAGCCTGTGGGCTAGCGGGGGGGACAATGAGCAGTTCTTC CASSLWASGGDNEQFF
TRBJ2-7 - 14 TRBD2 TRBV19 TGTGCCAGTAGTATAGCGGGGGGGCCCTACGAGCAGTACTTC CASSIAGGPYEQYF
TRBJ1-1 - 12 TRBD1 TRBV29-1 TGCAGCGTTGTAGGGGGCAGCACTGAAGCTTTCTTT CSVVGGSTEAFF
TRBJ2-1 - 16 - TRBV25-1 TGTGCCAGCAGTTCCTCTGCGGAGAGGGTTTACAATGAGCAGTTCTTC CASSSSAERVYNEQFF
TRBJ2-7 - 15 - TRBV7-9 TGTGCCAGCAGCCCCGTTGGAGGGGGCGTCTACGAGCAGTACTTC CASSPVGGGVYEQYF
TRBJ2-1 - 15 - TRBV5-6 TGTGCCAGCAGCGACCGGGACATCTCCTACAATGAGCAGTTCTTC CASSDRDISYNEQFF
TRBJ2-3 - 16 - TRBV11-3 TGTGCCAGCAGCTTAGGGCTAGCGAGTAGCACAGATACGCAGTATTTT CASSLGLASSTDTQYF
TRBJ2-5 - 14 TRBD1 TRBV30 TGTGCCTGGAGTGCTGACAGGGGCGGGGAGACCCAGTACTTC CAWSADRGGETQYF
TRBJ2-7 - 15 TRBD2 TRBV6-5 TGTGCCAGCAGTTACTCCTCCACAGCGGGGGAAGAGCAGTACTTC CASSYSSTAGEEQYF
TRBJ2-7 - 15 - TRBV25-1 TGTGCCAGCAGTGGGTTCGGAGGGGAACGAAACGAGCAGTACTTC CASSGFGGERNEQYF
TRBJ2-3 - 16 - TRBV7-2 TGTGCCAGCAGCTTACTCGGCGGGGCCCCCCCAGATACGCAGTATTTT CASSLLGGAPPDTQYF
TRBJ2-7 - 16 TRBD1 TRBV7-8 TGTGCCAGCAGCTCCCGCGGGCAGGGGGCTGATTACGAGCAGTACTTC CASSSRGQGADYEQYF
TRBJ2-3 few 18 TRBD2 TRBV7-2 TGTGCCAGCAGCACCAGACTAGCGGGGGCCCCTAGCACAGATACGCAGTATTTT CASSTRLAGAPSTDTQYF
TRBJ2-3 - 16 TRBD1 TRBV18 TGTGCCAGCTCACCTCCGGGACAGGGGGCCTCAGATACGCAGTATTTT CASSPPGQGASDTQYF
TRBJ2-7 - 16 TRBD2 TRBV5-1 TGCGCCAGCAGCCCCGGGACTAGCGGGAGGGCCTACGAGCAGTACTTC CASSPGTSGRAYEQYF
TRBJ1-1 - 13 TRBD1 TRBV30 TGTGCCTGGAGTGACAGGGGGCTCACTGAAGCTTTCTTT CAWSDRGLTEAFF
TRBJ1-4 - 14 TRBD1 TRBV7-2 TGTGCCAGCAGCCCGACAGGGGCCTGGGAAAAACTGTTTTTT CASSPTGAWEKLFF
TRBJ2-7 - 16 TRBD2 TRBV10-3 TGTGCCATCAGTGATAAAAAAGCGGGAGGGCCCGGAGAGCAGTACTTC CAISDKKAGGPGEQYF
TRBJ2-4 - 13 - TRBV30 TGTGCCTGGAGTGTTGGAGGATTTGACATTCAGTACTTC CAWSVGGFDIQYF
TRBJ2-1 - 19 TRBD2 TRBV7-9 TGTGCCAGCAGCTTAGCACGAGGTCGGGGGGGCGCAACCTACAATGAGCAGTTCTTC CASSLARGRGGATYNEQFF
TRBJ2-7 once 15 - TRBV7-8 TGTGCCAGCAGCTTTTCACAGACAAGCTCCTACGAGCAGTACTTC CASSFSQTSSYEQYF
TRBJ2-3 - 12 - TRBV5-4 TGTGCCAGCAGCTTGCGGGCAGATACGCAGTATTTT CASSLRADTQYF
TRBJ1-5 once 15 - TRBV15 TGTGCCACCAGCTGGGACACCGGGAGCAATCAGCCCCAGCATTTT CATSWDTGSNQPQHF
TRBJ2-7 few 15 TRBD2 TRBV6-6 TGTGCCAGCAGTTACCACGGGGGGGCCTGGTACGAGCAGTACTTC CASSYHGGAWYEQYF
TRBJ2-7 - 16 TRBD1 TRBV27 TGTGCCAGCAGCGGGTCTTTAGACAGGGACCGCTACGAGCAGTACTTC CASSGSLDRDRYEQYF
TRBJ2-1 - 16 TRBD2 TRBV6-5 TGTGCCAGCAGTTACTCGAGACTAGCGGGGGGGCTTGAGCAGTTCTTC CASSYSRLAGGLEQFF
TRBJ1-6 - 15 - TRBV9 TGTGCCAGCAGCACCCGACAGGCCCCCAATTCACCCCTCCACTTT CASSTRQAPNSPLHF
TRBJ1-2 - 15 - TRBV7-8 TGTGCCAGCAGCTCCGGTGGGTGGGGGGACTATGGCTACACCTTC CASSSGGWGDYGYTF
TRBJ1-1 - 14 TRBD1 TRBV7-2 TGTGCCAGCAGCTTGGACAGGGGGTACACTGAAGCTTTCTTT CASSLDRGYTEAFF
TRBJ1-1 - 13 - TRBV6-5 TGTGCCAGCGCCGTTGAGGGCGGAACTGAAGCTTTCTTT CASAVEGGTEAFF